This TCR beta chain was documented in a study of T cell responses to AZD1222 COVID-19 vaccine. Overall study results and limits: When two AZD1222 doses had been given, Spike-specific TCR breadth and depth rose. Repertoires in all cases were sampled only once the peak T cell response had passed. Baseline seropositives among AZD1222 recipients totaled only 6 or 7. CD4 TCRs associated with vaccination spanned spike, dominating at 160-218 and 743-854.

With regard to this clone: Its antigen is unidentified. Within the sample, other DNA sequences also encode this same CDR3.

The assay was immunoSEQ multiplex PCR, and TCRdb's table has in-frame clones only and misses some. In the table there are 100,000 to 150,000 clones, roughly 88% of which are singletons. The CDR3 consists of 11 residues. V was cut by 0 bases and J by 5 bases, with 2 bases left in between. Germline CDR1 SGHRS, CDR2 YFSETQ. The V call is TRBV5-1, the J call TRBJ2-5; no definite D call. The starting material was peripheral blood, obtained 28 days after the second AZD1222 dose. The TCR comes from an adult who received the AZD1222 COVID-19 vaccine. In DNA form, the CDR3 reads TGCGCCAGCAGCTTGGAGGAGACCCAGTACTTC. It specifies CASSLEETQYF.